The 10 T cell receptor beta chains below all came from one sample that was sequenced in a study of blood T cell repertoires in COVID-19. Profiling relied on immunoSEQ multiplex PCR, and the TCRdb table lists in-frame clones only, not all of them. Here the sample spans about 250,000 clones, more than 70% being singletons. The sequenced sample consisted of peripheral blood. These receptors were obtained from a woman in her 30s with COVID-19, enrolled during active disease.

This chain connects TRBV18 to TRBJ2-7, with a weak D call TRBD2 (6 bases). Germline V gene lookup returns CDR1 KGHSH and CDR2 LQKENI. The CDR3 is 13 amino acids. Trimming stripped 3 bases from V and 4 bases from J, with 10 bases between. CDR3 protein: CASSPGLNYEQYV. CDR3 DNA sequence: TGTGCCAGCTCACCGGGACTCAATTACGAGCAGTACGTC.

This clone occurred a few times. This may be a read error, as it is one base from a much larger clone. The chain links TRBV9 to TRBJ1-1; the D gene is possibly TRBD1 (6 bases). Germline CDR1 reads SGDLS; CDR2 reads YYNGEE. With 4 bases removed from V and 3 bases from J, the gap between germline ends came to 10 bases. CDR3 size: 13 residues. In DNA, the CDR3 is TGTGCCAGCAGCCCCACAGGGTACACTGAAGCTTTCTTT. Its protein is CASSPTGYTEAFF.

The V call is TRBV9, the J call TRBJ2-1, with 9 bases identical to TRBD2. After removal of 0 bases from V and 7 bases from J, the junction contained 8 bases not matched to a gene. The CDR3 loop spans 16 amino acids. Germline V gives CDR1 SGDLS, CDR2 YYNGEE. The chain's CDR3 is CASSVGGGRAENEQFF. Here the CDR3 DNA reads TGTGCCAGCAGCGTAGGGGGCGGGAGGGCCGAAAATGAGCAGTTCTTC.

This clone was observed once. The chain has TRBV6-5 and TRBJ2-1, with D possibly TRBD2 on 6 matching bases. V dropped 5 bases and J dropped 5 bases, with 10 bases sitting between them. The germline V gene has CDR1 MNHEY and CDR2 SVGAGI. The CDR3 covers 13 residues. The chain's CDR3 is CASSLGLHNEQFF. The CDR3 DNA reads as TGTGCCAGCAGTCTTGGACTACACAATGAGCAGTTCTTC.

The DNA for the CDR3 is TGTGCCAGCAGCCTCACCCGTACGGGACAGGGGGGTGAGCAGTTCTTC. It translates to CASSLTRTGQGGEQFF. This chain uses TRBV7-2 with TRBJ2-1; 11 nucleotides match TRBD1. CDR3 length: 16 amino acids. Germline V lookup: CDR1 SGHTA, CDR2 FQGNSA. The junction had 12 bases not matched to a gene; V was cut back by 5 bases and J by 9 bases.

This chain connects TRBV4-3 to TRBJ1-1; D perhaps matches TRBD1 (5 bases). CDR3 length: 15 residues. Germline V gene sequence: CDR1 LGHNA, CDR2 YSLEER. Trimming removed 1 base from V and 6 bases from J, with 15 bases in between. The DNA for the CDR3 is TGCGCCAGCAGCCAAGCCGCGCGGGGGATGTCTGAAGCTTTCTTT. Translation gives CASSQAARGMSEAFF.

The chain has TRBV19 and TRBJ1-6, with 10 bases lining up with TRBD1. The CDR3 consists of 15 residues. The V gene end was trimmed by 9 bases and the J gene end by 3 bases; junction bases not matched to a gene: 5. Germline V lookup: CDR1 LNHDA, CDR2 SQIVND (reference sequence). The CDR3 DNA is TGTGCCAGCTCGGGGACAGGGGACTATAATTCACCCCTCCACTTT. This encodes CASSGTGDYNSPLHF.

The rearrangement uses TRBV7-6 and TRBJ2-1; D perhaps matches TRBD1 (6 bases). Trimming stripped 1 base from V and 10 bases from J, with 17 bases between. The CDR3 spans 15 residues. CDR1 and CDR2 (germline): SGHVS, FNYEAQ. The CDR3 bases are TGTGCCAGCAGCTTAGATGGGGACACGCGAAGGGAGCAGTTCTTC. Its protein is CASSLDGDTRREQFF.

The chain has TRBV24-1 and TRBJ2-3, with D possibly matching TRBD2 (6 bases). The germline V and J ends were trimmed by 5 bases and 3 bases, with 14 bases remaining between them. The CDR3 length is 15 residues. CDR1 KGHDR and CDR2 SFDVKD come from the germline V gene. Written as DNA, the CDR3 is TGTGCCACCAGTGCTGGGGCCCGGGGGACAGATACGCAGTATTTT. Its protein product is CATSAGARGTDTQYF.

The chain is built from TRBV19 and TRBJ2-5; 7 nucleotides match TRBD1. This CDR3 region has 14 residues. V was clipped by 10 bases and J by 5 bases; unmatched bases: 13. CDR1 and CDR2 (germline): LNHDA, SQIVND (reference sequence). CDR3 coding DNA: TGTGCCACCCGAAAAGAGGGGGCGCGGGAGACCCAGTACTTC. Encoded protein: CATRKEGARETQYF. Drawing the rest from reference TRBV19 and TRBJ2-5, the complete variable domain is DGGITQSPKYLFRKEGQNVTLSCEQNLNHDAMYWYRQDPGQGLRLIYYSQIVNDFQKGDIAEGYSVSREKKESFPLTVTSAQKNPTAFYLCATRKEGARETQYFGPGTRLLVL.